This is a list of T cell receptor beta chains from one sample in a study of T cells in localized non-small cell lung cancer. Some clones are missing from TCRdb's copy, which holds only in-frame ones; the method was immunoSEQ multiplex PCR. The sample shows 100,000 to 150,000 clones, approximately 88% of them seen only once. Sequencing was performed on peripheral blood, taken before any cancer treatment. Source of these receptors: a female donor aged 60 or older with stage I lung adenocarcinoma. The CDR3 runs from the conserved cysteine through the conserved F or W. A D gene is named only where the DNA matches it firmly. Clone size is given for some rows only: seen once, a few or many times, or a class if the clone is expanded.

j_call v_call d_call clone_size cdr3_aa cdr3_nt
TRBJ2-5 TRBV5-4 TRBD2 NA CASRGTSGRHQETQYF TGTGCCAGCAGGGGGACTAGCGGGAGACATCAAGAGACCCAGTACTTC
TRBJ1-4 TRBV5-1 NA NA CASSLAGGGAEGEKLFF TGCGCCAGCAGCTTGGCGGGTGGGGGGGCCGAAGGTGAAAAACTGTTTTTT
TRBJ2-7 TRBV5-4 TRBD1 NA CASSRKDRGPYEQYF TGTGCCAGCAGCAGAAAGGACAGGGGGCCCTACGAGCAGTACTTC
TRBJ2-5 TRBV19 TRBD1 NA CASSIAGQGSIVQETQYF TGTGCCAGTAGTATTGCCGGACAGGGATCGATCGTTCAAGAGACCCAGTACTTC
TRBJ1-3 TRBV30 NA once CGGAGNTIYF TGCGGAGGGGCTGGAAACACCATATATTTT
TRBJ2-2 TRBV7-7 NA NA CASSLRYTGELFF TGTGCCAGCAGCTTACGTTACACCGGGGAGCTGTTTTTT
TRBJ2-7 TRBV7-3 TRBD2 NA CASSSGTSGRPSYEQYF TGTGCCAGCAGCTCCGGGACTAGCGGGAGGCCCTCCTACGAGCAGTACTTC
TRBJ2-2 TRBV6-6 TRBD1 NA CASSKTGKNTGELFF TGTGCCAGCAGTAAGACAGGGAAGAACACCGGGGAGCTGTTTTTT
TRBJ2-7 TRBV6-1 NA NA CATSSDASNEQYF TGTGCCACCTCATCCGACGCAAGCAACGAGCAGTACTTC
TRBJ1-2 TRBV15 NA few CATSHLRGQGEDYGYTF TGTGCCACCAGCCATCTCCGGGGGCAGGGAGAGGACTATGGCTACACCTTC
TRBJ2-6 TRBV11-3 TRBD1 NA CASSWTGTGYGGANVLTF TGTGCCAGCAGCTGGACCGGGACAGGGTATGGTGGGGCCAACGTCCTGACTTTC
TRBJ2-7 TRBV5-1 TRBD2 NA CASSLYSTSGSYEQYF TGCGCCAGCAGCTTGTACTCCACTAGCGGCTCCTACGAGCAGTACTTC
TRBJ2-1 TRBV4-1 NA NA CASSRPPTGTTGLLF TGCGCCAGCAGCCGACCTCCCACCGGGACCACCGGACTCCTCTTC
TRBJ2-6 TRBV4-1 TRBD2 NA CASSMTSEANVLTF TGCGCCAGCAGTATGACTAGCGAGGCCAACGTCCTGACTTTC